The entry below gives a single T cell receptor beta chain sequence along with its context. This clone's antigen is unknown. No base quality information exists; no much larger clone differs at one position. A single peripheral blood draw of around 120 mL on average was collected from each donor into heparinised tubes. Naive, central memory, regulatory and stem cell-like memory CD4+ T cells were sorted on a BD FACSAria II using a panel including CD45RO, CCR7, CD25, CD127, CD95 and CD27. A purity above 98% was achieved for all sorted populations. PBMCs were separated immediately by Lymphoprep density gradient centrifugation and were stained directly, without being cultured. Samples were stained and sorted in pairs, with one healthy donor and one patient per experiment, so that batch effects were minimized. The entire amount of isolated RNA was reverse transcribed using the High Capacity cDNA Reverse Transcription Kit, so the sequenced TCRB transcripts were expressed ones. Naive, central memory and regulatory T cell samples underwent deep immunoSEQ sequencing, averaging about 3.57 million total reads per sample. Sorted cells were lysed in RLT buffer and RNA was extracted with DNase-treated RNeasy Micro or Mini kits, depending on cell number. To prevent cross-contamination, every cell subset was processed on its own, while patient and healthy donor samples were processed together. TCRB sequences were amplified from cDNA with the immunoSEQ multiplex PCR, producing 87-bp fragments spanning the CDR3 region. Sequencing of the amplicons was done on the Illumina HiSeq platform. The study's processing was this. PCR bias was corrected computationally using synthetic template baselines, and reads within Hamming distance 2 were collapsed, with unmergeable singletons discarded. Reads were aligned to IMGT to assign V, D and J genes, CDR3 length, and insertions or deletions at six rearrangement sites. Clonotype counts were normalized to sorted cell number within each subset before computing true diversity and Gini coefficients with the tcR R package. The overlap coefficient, calculated on TCRB nucleotide sequences, was used to quantify repertoire sharing. Out-of-frame TCRB sequences from naive cells were analyzed as a proxy for the pre-selection repertoire. The clones in this table, taken by TCRdb from immuneACCESS, are in-frame only. Not every clone is retained; where verified, under half of the shortfall comes from an unresolved V gene, and the cause of the rest is unknown. The DNA gave D and trimming, while V, J and clone size come from that table. The sample table contains over 500,000 clones; only one count was recorded for 15% to 18% of them. The top ten clones comprise under 0.095% of the sample.

Measured from the cysteine to the phenylalanine, the CDR3 is 16 residues long. Only CDR3 DNA is held: 48 bases, read in frame from base 1. According to the germline V gene, CDR1 reads SGHRS and CDR2 reads YFSETQ. Deletion took 0 bases off V and 1 base off J, with a span of 12 bases between the germline ends. The data originate from a study of beta chain features in type 1 diabetes (dated by TCRdb to the late 2010s). Study-level background: Patients and healthy donors did not differ in mean age, gender distribution, total cell number or subset yield. Across all samples, almost 110 million sorted cells were examined, and cell number per subset correlated strongly with RNA yield. In the study, TCRB repertoires of sorted circulating CD4+ T cell subsets from recently diagnosed type 1 diabetes patients were compared with those of matched healthy donors. Whereas all 30 or so donors provided naive and central memory subsets, regulatory and stem cell-like memory subsets were isolated from just 8 patients and about eight healthy donors.

What the authors observed across the whole study: Only small numbers of individuals were included in the HLA sub-analyses, which left unresolved whether HLA type had any influence on TCRB rearrangement. Naive, central memory and regulatory TCRB repertoires appeared more similar among patients than among healthy donors. Because cDNA was sequenced instead of genomic DNA, activated cells with high expression could be over-represented, although the groups did not differ in activation or CD3 levels. Shorter templates might have been favored by PCR, but patient and control samples were amplified and corrected together, so both groups would have been affected equally by any skew. A moderate but significant shortening of TCRB CDR3 length was observed in type 1 diabetes patients in all four CD4+ subsets. Patients with type 1 diabetes made fewer insertions and deleted more nucleotides at VDJ recombination sites, implying thymic rearrangement abnormalities.

The chain uses TRBV5-1 and TRBJ2-3; TRBD1 might be the D gene, on 6 matching bases. Input material: naive CD4+ T cells from blood. Read against the paper, the sample's cell subset or site label means: true naive CD4+ T cells. This clonotype was obtained from a man aged 18 to 30 in good health. The CDR3 reads as follows: CASSLELNRGTDTQYF. The sequence in DNA is TGCGCCAGCAGCTTGGAATTGAACAGGGGCACAGATACGCAGTATTTT. Joined to the reference TRBV5-1 and TRBJ2-3 proteins, this CDR3 gives the full variable domain: KAGVTQTPRYLIKTRGQQVTLSCSPISGHRSVSWYQQTPGQGLQFLFEYFSETQRNKGNFPGRFSGRQFSNSRSEMNVSTLELGDSALYLCASSLELNRGTDTQYFGPGTRLTVL.